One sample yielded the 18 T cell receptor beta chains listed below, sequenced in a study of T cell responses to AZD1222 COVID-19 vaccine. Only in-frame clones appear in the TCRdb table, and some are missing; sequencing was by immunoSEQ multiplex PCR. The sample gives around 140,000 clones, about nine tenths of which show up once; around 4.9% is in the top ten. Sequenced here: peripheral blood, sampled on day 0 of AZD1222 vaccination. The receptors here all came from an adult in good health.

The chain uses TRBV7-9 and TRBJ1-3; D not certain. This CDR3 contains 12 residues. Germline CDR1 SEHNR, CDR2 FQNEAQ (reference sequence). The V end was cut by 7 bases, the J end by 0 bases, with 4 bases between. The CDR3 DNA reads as TGTGCCAGCACCAACTCTGGAAACACCATATATTTT. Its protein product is CASTNSGNTIYF. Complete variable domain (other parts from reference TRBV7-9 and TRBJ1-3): DTGVSQNPRHKITKRGQNVTFRCDPISEHNRLYWYRQTLGQGPEFLTYFQNEAQLEKSRLLSDRFSAERPKGSFSTLEIQRTEQGDSAMYLCASTNSGNTIYFGEGSWLTVV.

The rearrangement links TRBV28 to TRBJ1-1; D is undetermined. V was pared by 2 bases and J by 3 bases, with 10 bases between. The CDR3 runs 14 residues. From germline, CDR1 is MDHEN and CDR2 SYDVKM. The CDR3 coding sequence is TGTGCCAGCAGTTTACCCCGCGGGTACACTGAAGCTTTCTTT. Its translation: CASSLPRGYTEAFF.

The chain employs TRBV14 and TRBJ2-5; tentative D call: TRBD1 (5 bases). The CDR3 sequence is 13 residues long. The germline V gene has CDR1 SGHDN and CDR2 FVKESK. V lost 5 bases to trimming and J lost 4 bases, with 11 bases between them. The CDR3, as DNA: TGTGCCAGCAGCGAAGGACAAAGAGAGACCCAGTACTTC. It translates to CASSEGQRETQYF. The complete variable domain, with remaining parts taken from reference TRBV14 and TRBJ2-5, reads EAGVTQFPSHSVIEKGQTVTLRCDPISGHDNLYWYRRVMGKEIKFLLHFVKESKQDESGMPNNRFLAERTGGTYSTLKVQPAELEDSGVYFCASSEGQRETQYFGPGTRLLVL.

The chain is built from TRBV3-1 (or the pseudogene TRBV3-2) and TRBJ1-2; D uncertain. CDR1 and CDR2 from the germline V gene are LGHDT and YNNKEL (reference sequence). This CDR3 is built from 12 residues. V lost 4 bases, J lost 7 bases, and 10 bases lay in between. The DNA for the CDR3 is TGTGCCAGCAGCCCTCTGGGCACTGGCTACACCTTC. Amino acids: CASSPLGTGYTF.

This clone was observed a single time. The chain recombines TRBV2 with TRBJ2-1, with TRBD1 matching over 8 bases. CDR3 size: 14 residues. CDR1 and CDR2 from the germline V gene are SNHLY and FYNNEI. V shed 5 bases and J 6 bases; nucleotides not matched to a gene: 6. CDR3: CASSFQGAGNEQFF. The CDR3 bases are TGTGCCAGCAGTTTTCAGGGGGCGGGCAATGAGCAGTTCTTC.

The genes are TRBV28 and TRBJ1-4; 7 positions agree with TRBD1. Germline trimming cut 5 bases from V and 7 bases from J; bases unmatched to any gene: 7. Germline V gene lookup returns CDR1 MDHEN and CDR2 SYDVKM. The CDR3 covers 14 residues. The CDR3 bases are TGTGCCAGCAGTACTGGGACAGCCGGTGAAAAACTGTTTTTT. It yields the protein CASSTGTAGEKLFF. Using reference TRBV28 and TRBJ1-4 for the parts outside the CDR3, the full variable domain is DVKVTQSSRYLVKRTGEKVFLECVQDMDHENMFWYRQDPGLGLRLIYFSYDVKMKEKGDIPEGYSVSREKKERFSLILESASTNQTSMYLCASSTGTAGEKLFFGSGTQLSVL.

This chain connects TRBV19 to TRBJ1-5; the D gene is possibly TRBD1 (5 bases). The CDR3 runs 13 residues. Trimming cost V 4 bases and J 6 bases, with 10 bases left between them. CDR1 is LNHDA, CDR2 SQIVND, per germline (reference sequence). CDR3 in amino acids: CASSRGVGQPQHF. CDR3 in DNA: TGTGCCAGTAGTAGAGGGGTGGGTCAGCCCCAGCATTTT. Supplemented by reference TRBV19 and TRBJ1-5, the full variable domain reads DGGITQSPKYLFRKEGQNVTLSCEQNLNHDAMYWYRQDPGQGLRLIYYSQIVNDFQKGDIAEGYSVSREKKESFPLTVTSAQKNPTAFYLCASSRGVGQPQHFGDGTRLSIL.

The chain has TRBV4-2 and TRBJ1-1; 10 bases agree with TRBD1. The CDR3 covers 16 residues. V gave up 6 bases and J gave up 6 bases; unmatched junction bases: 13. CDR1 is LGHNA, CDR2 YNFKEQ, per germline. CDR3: CASSGRDRGMSAEAFF. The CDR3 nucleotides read TGTGCCAGCAGTGGGCGGGACAGGGGAATGAGTGCTGAAGCTTTCTTT.

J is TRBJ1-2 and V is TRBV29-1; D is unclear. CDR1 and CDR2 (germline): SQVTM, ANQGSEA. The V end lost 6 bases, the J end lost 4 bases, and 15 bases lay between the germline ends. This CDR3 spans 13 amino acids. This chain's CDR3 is CSVPTRLPYGYTF. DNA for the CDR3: TGCAGCGTCCCTACCAGGCTACCCTATGGCTACACCTTC. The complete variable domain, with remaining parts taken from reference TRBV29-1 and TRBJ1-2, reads SAVISQKPSRDICQRGTSLTIQCQVDSQVTMMFWYRQQPGQSLTLIATANQGSEATYESGFVIDKFPISRPNLTFSTLTVSNMSPEDSSIYLCSVPTRLPYGYTFGSGTRLTVV.

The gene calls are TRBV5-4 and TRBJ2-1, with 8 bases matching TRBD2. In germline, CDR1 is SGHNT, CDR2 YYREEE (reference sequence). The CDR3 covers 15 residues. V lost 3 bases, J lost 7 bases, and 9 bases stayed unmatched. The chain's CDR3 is CASSSKREWGNEQFF. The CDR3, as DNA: TGTGCCAGCAGCTCTAAGCGGGAGTGGGGGAATGAGCAGTTCTTC.

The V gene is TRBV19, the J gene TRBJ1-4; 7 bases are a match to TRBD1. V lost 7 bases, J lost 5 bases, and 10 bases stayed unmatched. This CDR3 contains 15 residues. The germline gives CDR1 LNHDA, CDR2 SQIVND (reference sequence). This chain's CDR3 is CASTTRDSRNEKLFF. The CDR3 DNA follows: TGTGCCAGTACCACCCGGGACAGCAGAAATGAAAAACTGTTTTTT.

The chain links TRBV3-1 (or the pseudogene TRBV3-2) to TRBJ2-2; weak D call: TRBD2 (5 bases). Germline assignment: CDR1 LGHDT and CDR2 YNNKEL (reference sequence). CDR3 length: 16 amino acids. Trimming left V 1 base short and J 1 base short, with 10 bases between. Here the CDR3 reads CASSQASDWNTGELFF. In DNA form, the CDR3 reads TGTGCCAGCAGCCAAGCCTCGGACTGGAACACCGGGGAGCTGTTTTTT.

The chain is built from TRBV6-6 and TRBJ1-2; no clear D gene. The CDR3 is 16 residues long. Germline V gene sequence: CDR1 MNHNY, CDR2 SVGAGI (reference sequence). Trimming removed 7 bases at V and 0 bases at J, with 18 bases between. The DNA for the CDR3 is TGTGCCAGCAAGCCGTCGTATGTAAGCCCTAACTATGGCTACACCTTC. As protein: CASKPSYVSPNYGYTF.

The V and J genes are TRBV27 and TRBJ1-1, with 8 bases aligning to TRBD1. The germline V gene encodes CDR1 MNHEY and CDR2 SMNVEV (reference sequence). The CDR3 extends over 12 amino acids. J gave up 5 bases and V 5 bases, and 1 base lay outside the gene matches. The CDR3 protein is CASSRQGTEAFF. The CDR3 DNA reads TGTGCCAGCAGTCGACAGGGGACTGAAGCTTTCTTT.

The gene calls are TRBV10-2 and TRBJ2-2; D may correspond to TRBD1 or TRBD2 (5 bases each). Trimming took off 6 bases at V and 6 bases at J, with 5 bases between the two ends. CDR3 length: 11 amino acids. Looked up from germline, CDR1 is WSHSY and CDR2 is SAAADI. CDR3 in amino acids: CASRGAGELFF. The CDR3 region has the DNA TGCGCCAGCAGGGGGGCCGGGGAGCTGTTTTTT.

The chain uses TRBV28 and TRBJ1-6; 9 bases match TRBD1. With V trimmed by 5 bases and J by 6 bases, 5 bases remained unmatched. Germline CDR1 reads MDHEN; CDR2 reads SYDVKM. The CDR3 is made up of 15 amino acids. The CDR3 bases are TGTGCCAGCAGTCCAATACAGGGGGCTAATTCACCCCTCCACTTT. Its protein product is CASSPIQGANSPLHF.

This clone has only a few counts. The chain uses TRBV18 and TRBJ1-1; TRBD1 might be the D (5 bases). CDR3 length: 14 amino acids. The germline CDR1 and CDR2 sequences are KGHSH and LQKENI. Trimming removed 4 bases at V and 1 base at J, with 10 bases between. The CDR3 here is CASSLSGGNTEAFF. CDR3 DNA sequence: TGTGCCAGCTCACTATCCGGGGGGAACACTGAAGCTTTCTTT.

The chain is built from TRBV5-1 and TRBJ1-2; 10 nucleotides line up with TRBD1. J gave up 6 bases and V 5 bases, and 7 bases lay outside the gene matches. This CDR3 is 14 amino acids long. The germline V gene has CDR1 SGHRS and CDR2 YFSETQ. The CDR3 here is CASSLTGTGDGYTF. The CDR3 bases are TGCGCCAGCAGTCTCACCGGGACAGGGGATGGCTACACCTTC.